This T cell receptor (beta chain) appears in the sequencing data of a study of T cells in Graves' hyperthyroidism and ophthalmopathy (dated by TCRdb to the late 2010s). About the study as a whole: Peripheral blood was collected at initial diagnosis, before any treatment. Prospective prediction of ophthalmopathy was tested in an independent validation cohort consisting of some 19 hyperthyroidism patients and around 16 patients who later progressed to ophthalmopathy. Once sampling was done, hyperthyroidism patients were given methimazole at a starting dose of 30 mg daily, whereas ophthalmopathy patients were given high-dose intravenous methylprednisolone. The paper reports TCR Vbeta CDR3 sequencing of roughly 140 peripheral blood samples: 40 or so ophthalmopathy, fewer than 80 hyperthyroidism and around 17 progressor patients. A discovery cohort of fewer than 110 patients, about 40 with Graves' ophthalmopathy and roughly 59 with stable Graves' hyperthyroidism, was used to find distinguishing TCR V-J signatures. The 95 to 100 discovery patients were randomly divided into training and test sets at a 7:3 ratio. Thyroid tissue and blood T-cell repertoires from six Graves' hyperthyroidism patients were also compared in the study. Broader findings and caveats from the paper: Ophthalmopathy was separated from stable hyperthyroidism by a 13 V-J signature model, with about 86% sensitivity and about 81% specificity obtained in cross-validation and 80%/75% obtained in testing. Blood samples also contained most of the expanded thyroid clonotypes (frequency above 0.001), which suggests that blood repertoires may reflect thyroid immune responses. In validation, the model predicted progression to ophthalmopathy with approximately 71% sensitivity and 72% to 75% specificity, a median of 6.5 months before onset. No statistical method was used to set the sample size in advance, and investigators knew the group allocation.

Amplification of TCR beta CDR3 regions was carried out from RNA transcripts. For the first round of RT-PCR on the TCR CDR3, the HTBI primer set was used together with the Qiagen OneStep RT-PCR kit. The libraries were constructed in a second round of multiplex PCR and then size-selected and purified. The libraries were sequenced on an Illumina HiSeq2000 using paired-end 100 bp reads. Under the source paper's analysis protocol: SOAPnuke was used to process the raw data, removing reads that contained adapters or uncalled bases, had a mean Phred below 15, or lacked an exact match to the constant primer or identifier. High-quality paired reads were merged with COPE v1.2.5, and unique nucleotide sequences were defined as clonotypes. Clonotypes were aligned to IMGT TRBV, TRBD and TRBJ reference segments using MiTCR v1.1. The analysis included only V-J combinations with a frequency above 0.0001, which together covered approximately 99% of the repertoires. The TCS score was defined as the ratio of F50 (clonal expansion) to E x V (chaos), calculated using BLOSUM62-based TCRdist between CDR3 peptides within each V-J. Welch's t-statistics and random forest reduced fewer than 550 V-J features to 10 to 15, which were used in a naive Bayes classifier (R e1071). TCRdb reworked the public reads: Q25 trimming with fastp, MiXCR clone assembly, productive beta chains retained. Rows matching on CDR3 protein sequence are summarized as one entry with the most common DNA and genes. These V and J calls derive from TCRdb rather than the authors' analysis. The sample yields a few hundred thousand distinct CDR3 sequences; approximately 16% were counted once. The ten largest clones represent approximately 19% of the sample.

In the ophthalmopathy patients, disease was moderately to severely active, with a Clinical Activity Score of 3 or more, a NOSPECS grade of 4 or more, and a duration of less than 3 months. Any patient with an uncontrolled infection, another autoimmune disease, pregnancy or lactation was excluded. Diagnoses were based on clinical symptoms, serum thyroxine and TRAb, thyroid ultrasound and orbital computed tomography. PBMCs were isolated from more than 9 ml of fresh peripheral blood by Ficoll-Paque density gradient centrifugation. Total RNA was extracted with Trizol reagent, and quality was checked on an Agilent 2100 Bioanalyzer. The CDR3 runs 15 amino acids, cysteine and phenylalanine included. CDR3 DNA is the only sequence kept; it has 45 bases, read in frame from the first base. Trimming removed 3 bases from V and 0 bases from J, leaving 15 bases between the germline ends. The germline V gene (reference sequence) supplies CDR1 DFQATT and CDR2 SNEGSKA.

This clonotype was picked up many times. Its cognate antigen has yet to be identified. Nothing much larger sits one base from this clone, and base qualities are not available. The chain is assembled from TRBV20-1 and TRBJ2-7; perhaps TRBD2 is the D gene, with 6 bases matching. The sequenced material came from blood. The clonotype originates from a woman aged 55-70 years with Graves' ophthalmopathy. The sequenced DNA: TGCAGTGCTAGGGGGGGACGCCGGAGCTCCTACGAGCAGTACTTC. Protein translation: CSARGGRRSSYEQYF.